This T cell receptor (beta chain) was sequenced during a study of T cell repertoires in cytomegalovirus infection. As for the study in general: Both a matching HLA type and CMV infection were indicated by public TCR beta signatures. Study-level findings and limits: Of the TCR beta families, the public ones yielded a cumulative frequency that identified carriers of CMV plus the relevant HLA.

TCRdb used MiXCR to reprocess the reads, holding one entry per CDR3 protein. This sample has 150,000 to 200,000 distinct CDR3 sequences, with about 21% found just once. The germline V gene encodes CDR1 SGHNT and CDR2 YENEEA. Trimming shortened V by 4 bases and J by 2 bases, and 11 bases separated the two germline ends. CDR3 length: 14 amino acids. This clonotype was counted ten times or more. No antigen is known for it. The chain is built from TRBV11-3 and TRBJ1-2; no clear D gene. The TCR originated in a human donor in good health (CMV status not recorded). Some clones in this sample may be carry-over from other donors' samples. The sequenced sample consisted of PBMCs. The CDR3 DNA sequence: TGTGCCAGCAGCTCGATCGGTGGAAACTATGGCTACACCTTC. Its protein is CASSSIGGNYGYTF.